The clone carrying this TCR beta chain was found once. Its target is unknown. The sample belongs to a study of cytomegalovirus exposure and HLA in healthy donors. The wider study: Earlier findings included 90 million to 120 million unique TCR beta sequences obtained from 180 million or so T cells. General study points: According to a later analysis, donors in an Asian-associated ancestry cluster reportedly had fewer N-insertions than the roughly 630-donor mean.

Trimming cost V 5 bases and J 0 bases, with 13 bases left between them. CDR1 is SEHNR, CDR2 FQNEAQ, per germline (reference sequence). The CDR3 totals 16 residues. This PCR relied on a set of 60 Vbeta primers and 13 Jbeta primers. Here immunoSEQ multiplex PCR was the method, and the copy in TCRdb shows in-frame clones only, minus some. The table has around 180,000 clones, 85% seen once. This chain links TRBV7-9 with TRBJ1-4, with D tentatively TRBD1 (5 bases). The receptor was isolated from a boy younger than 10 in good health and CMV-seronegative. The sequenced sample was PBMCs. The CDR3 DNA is TGTGCCAGCAGCCGGAGGGGCACCGCAACTAATGAAAAACTGTTTTTT. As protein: CASSRRGTATNEKLFF.